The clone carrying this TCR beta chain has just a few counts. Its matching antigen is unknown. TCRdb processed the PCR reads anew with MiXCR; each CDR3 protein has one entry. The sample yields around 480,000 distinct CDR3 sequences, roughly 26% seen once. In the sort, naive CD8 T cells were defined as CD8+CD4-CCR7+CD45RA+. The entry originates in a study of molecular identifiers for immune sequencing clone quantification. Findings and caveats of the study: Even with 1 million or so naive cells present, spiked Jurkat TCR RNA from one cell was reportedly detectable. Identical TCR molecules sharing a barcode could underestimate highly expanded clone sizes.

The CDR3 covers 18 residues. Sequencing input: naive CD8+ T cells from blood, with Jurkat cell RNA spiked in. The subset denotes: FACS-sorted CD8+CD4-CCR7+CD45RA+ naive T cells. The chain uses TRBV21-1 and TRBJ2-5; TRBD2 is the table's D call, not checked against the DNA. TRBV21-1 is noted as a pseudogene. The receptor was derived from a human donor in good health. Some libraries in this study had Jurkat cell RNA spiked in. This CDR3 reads CASSKRAPMTSAKETQYF. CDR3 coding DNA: TGTGCCAGCAGCAAAAGGGCTCCGATGACTAGCGCAAAAGAGACCCAGTACTTC.